The 12 T cell receptor beta chains in this list originate from one sample, sequenced in a study of blood T cells in healthy people across ages. The second PCR ran roughly 6 to 11 cycles with a sample-barcoded 5' primer and J-beta primers. MiXCR, run by TCRdb on the 5' RACE reads, gives a single entry per CDR3 protein. The sample includes fewer than 900,000 distinct CDR3 sequences, approximately 43% of them seen just once. Sequencing was done on a sample of blood. The receptor source for this set is an older woman in good health.

The J gene is TRBJ2-7, the V gene TRBV7-2; D call uncertain. V lost 4 bases, J lost 6 bases, and 16 bases lay in between. CDR3 length equals 14 residues. The germline V gene has CDR1 SGHTA and CDR2 FQGNSA. The CDR3 protein is CASSWSGSEGEQYF. The CDR3 nucleotides read TGTGCCAGCAGCTGGTCCGGGTCCGAAGGCGAGCAGTACTTC.

The chain couples TRBV7-9 to TRBJ2-1, with 9 bases lining up with TRBD1. This CDR3 contains 13 residues. With V trimmed by 1 base and J by 15 bases, 7 bases remained unmatched. The germline gives CDR1 SEHNR, CDR2 FQNEAQ (reference sequence). The CDR3 sequence: CASSLGDGQGLFF. Written as DNA, the CDR3 is TGTGCCAGCAGCTTAGGGGACGGACAGGGGCTGTTCTTC.

The sample holds a few counts of this clonotype. This chain links TRBV7-8 with TRBJ2-7, with 8 bases that match TRBD1. This CDR3 has 15 residues. Looked up from germline, CDR1 is SGHVS and CDR2 is FQNEAQ. After removal of 5 bases from V and 2 bases from J, the junction contained 8 bases not matched to a gene. The CDR3 DNA reads as TGTGCCAGCAGCCAAACCGGGACAGGAGCCTACGAGCAGTACTTC. Its protein product is CASSQTGTGAYEQYF.

Details on this clonotype: A read error is possible here, since a much larger clone lies one base away. This sequence joins TRBV10-3 and TRBJ2-5; D may be TRBD1 or TRBD2 (5 bases each). Trimming took off 7 bases at V and 11 bases at J, with 23 bases between the two ends. CDR1 ENHRY and CDR2 SYGVKD come from the germline V gene. The CDR3 extends over 14 amino acids. CDR3 loop: CAITSSGTPGEQYF. The CDR3 DNA reads TGTGCCATCACCAGCTCCGGGACCCCTGGAGAGCAGTACTTC.

The sample holds many counts of this clonotype. This chain connects TRBV11-1 to TRBJ2-1; TRBD2 matches at 7 bases. Germline lookup yields CDR1 SGHAT and CDR2 FQDESV (reference sequence). The CDR3 sequence is 16 residues long. The J segment lost 0 bases and the V segment lost 5 bases, leaving 7 bases of the junction unmatched. CDR3 nucleotides: TGTGCCAGCAGCCCAATTCGCGGGAGCTCCTACAATGAGCAGTTCTTC. Translating it yields CASSPIRGSSYNEQFF.

This clonotype has only a few counts. The chain joins TRBV20-1 to TRBJ2-7; no clear D gene. The V gene lost 5 bases and the J gene lost 3 bases, with 14 bases spanning the gap. This CDR3 is 13 amino acids long. Germline-derived CDR1 and CDR2 are DFQATT and SNEGSKA (reference sequence). This chain's CDR3 is CSAGAPVGYEQYF. For the CDR3, the DNA is TGCAGTGCTGGCGCCCCCGTCGGCTACGAGCAGTACTTC.

Only a few counts were recorded for this clonotype. The chain joins TRBV3-1 to TRBJ2-1; TRBD2 matches at 10 bases. Per the germline V gene, CDR1 is LGHDT and CDR2 is YNNKEL (reference sequence). The CDR3 is 14 amino acids. The ends lost 3 bases at V and 8 bases at J; junction bases unmatched: 4. CDR3 nucleotides: TGTGCCAGCAGCCATGGGCTAGCGGGAGATGAGCAGTTCTTC. Translation gives CASSHGLAGDEQFF.

The chain carries TRBV4-1 and TRBJ2-3; D is possibly TRBD2 (5 bases). Looked up from germline, CDR1 is MGHRA and CDR2 is YSYEKL. There are 16 residues in the CDR3. V dropped 1 base and J dropped 2 bases, with 13 bases sitting between them. The CDR3 loop is CASSQGKRGNTDTQYF. The CDR3 nucleotides read TGCGCCAGCAGCCAAGGAAAGAGAGGGAACACAGATACGCAGTATTTT.

For this clonotype: A read error may be the cause here, since a much bigger clone is one base away. This chain joins TRBV7-2 and TRBJ2-5; TRBD1 matches at 8 bases. The CDR3 sequence is 14 residues long. The J segment lost 11 bases and the V segment lost 5 bases, leaving 13 bases of the junction unmatched. Germline CDR1 and CDR2: SGHTA and FQGNSA. The CDR3 sequence is CASSTRTGRDEQYF. As DNA, the CDR3 is TGTGCCAGCAGCACCAGGACAGGGCGGGATGAGCAGTACTTC.

This clonotype appeared a few times. This sequence joins TRBV3-1 and TRBJ2-1; D call uncertain. The ends were cut back, 1 base at V and 3 bases at J, with 19 bases in the middle. The CDR3 covers 18 residues. Germline V gives CDR1 LGHDT, CDR2 YNNKEL (reference sequence). The DNA for the CDR3 is TGTGCCAGCAGCCAAGCGTCCGGACGGACCGACTTCTACAATGAGCAGTTCTTC. As protein: CASSQASGRTDFYNEQFF.

The rearrangement links TRBV7-6 to TRBJ2-7; D might be TRBD2 (6 bases). CDR3 length: 21 residues. V was shortened by 1 base and J by 0 bases, with 28 bases between the two germline ends. Germline V CDR1 and CDR2: SGHVS, FNYEAQ. The chain's CDR3 is CASSLVLKAGIMEGLSYEQYF. CDR3 DNA: TGTGCCAGCAGCTTAGTTTTAAAGGCAGGGATTATGGAGGGGCTCTCCTACGAGCAGTACTTC. Full variable domain (remainder filled in from reference TRBV7-6 and TRBJ2-7): GAGVSQSPRYKVTKRGQDVALRCDPISGHVSLYWYRQALGQGPEFLTYFNYEAQQDKSGLPNDRFSAERPEGSISTLTIQRTEQRDSAMYRCASSLVLKAGIMEGLSYEQYFGPGTRLTVT.

There are a few counts of this clonotype. The V gene is TRBV11-3, the J gene TRBJ2-3; no clear D. Germline loops: CDR1 SGHNT, CDR2 YENEEA. V was cut by 2 bases and J by 0 bases, with 9 bases left in between. The CDR3 has 15 residues. CDR3 coding DNA: TGTGCCAGCAGCTTAAAATCCTATAGCACAGATACGCAGTATTTT. Its protein product is CASSLKSYSTDTQYF.